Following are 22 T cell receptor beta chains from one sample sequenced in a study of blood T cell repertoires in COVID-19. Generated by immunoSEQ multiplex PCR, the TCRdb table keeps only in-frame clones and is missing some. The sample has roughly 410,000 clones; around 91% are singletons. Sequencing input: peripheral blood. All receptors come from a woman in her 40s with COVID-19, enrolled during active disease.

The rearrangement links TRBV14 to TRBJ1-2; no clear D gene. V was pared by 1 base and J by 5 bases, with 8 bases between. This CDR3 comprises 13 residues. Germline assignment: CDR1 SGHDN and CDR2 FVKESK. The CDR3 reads CASSQASVYGYTF. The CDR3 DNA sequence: TGTGCCAGCAGCCAAGCGTCAGTTTATGGCTACACCTTC.

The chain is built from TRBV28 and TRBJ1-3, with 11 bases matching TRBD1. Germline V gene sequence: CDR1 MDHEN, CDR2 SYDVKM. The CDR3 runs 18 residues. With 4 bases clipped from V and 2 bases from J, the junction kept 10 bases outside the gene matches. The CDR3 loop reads CASSWTGGYEVAGNTIYF. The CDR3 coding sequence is TGTGCCAGCAGTTGGACAGGGGGCTATGAAGTGGCTGGAAACACCATATATTTT. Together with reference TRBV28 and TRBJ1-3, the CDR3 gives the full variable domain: DVKVTQSSRYLVKRTGEKVFLECVQDMDHENMFWYRQDPGLGLRLIYFSYDVKMKEKGDIPEGYSVSREKKERFSLILESASTNQTSMYLCASSWTGGYEVAGNTIYFGEGSWLTVV.

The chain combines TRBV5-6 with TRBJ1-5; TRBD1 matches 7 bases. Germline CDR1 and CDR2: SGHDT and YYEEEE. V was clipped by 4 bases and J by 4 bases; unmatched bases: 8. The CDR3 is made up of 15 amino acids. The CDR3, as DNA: TGTGCCAGCAGCACGATTAGACAGGGTAATCAGCCCCAGCATTTT. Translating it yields CASSTIRQGNQPQHF.

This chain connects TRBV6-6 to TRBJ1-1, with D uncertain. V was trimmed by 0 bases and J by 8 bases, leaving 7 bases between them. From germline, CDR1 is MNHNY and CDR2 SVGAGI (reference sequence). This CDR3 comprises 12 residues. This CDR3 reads CASSYSNSEAFF. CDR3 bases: TGTGCCAGCAGTTACTCGAACAGCGAAGCTTTCTTT.

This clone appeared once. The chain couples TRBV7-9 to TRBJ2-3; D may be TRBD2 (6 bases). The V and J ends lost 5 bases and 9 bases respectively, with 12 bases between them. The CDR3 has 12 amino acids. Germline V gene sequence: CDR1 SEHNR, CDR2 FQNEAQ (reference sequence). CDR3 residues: CASSTGGFTQYF. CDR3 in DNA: TGTGCCAGCAGCACCGGGGGATTCACGCAGTATTTT.

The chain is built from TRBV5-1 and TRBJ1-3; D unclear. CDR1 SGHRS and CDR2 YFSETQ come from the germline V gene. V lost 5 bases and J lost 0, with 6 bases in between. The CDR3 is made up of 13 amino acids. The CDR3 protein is CASRTSSGNTIYF. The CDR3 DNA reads TGCGCCAGCAGGACAAGCTCTGGAAACACCATATATTTT.

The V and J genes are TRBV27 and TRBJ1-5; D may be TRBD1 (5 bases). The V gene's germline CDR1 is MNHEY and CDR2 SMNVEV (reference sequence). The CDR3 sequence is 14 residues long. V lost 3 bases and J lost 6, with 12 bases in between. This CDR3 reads CASSFLQGTQPQHF. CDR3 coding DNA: TGTGCCAGCAGTTTCCTCCAGGGAACTCAGCCCCAGCATTTT.

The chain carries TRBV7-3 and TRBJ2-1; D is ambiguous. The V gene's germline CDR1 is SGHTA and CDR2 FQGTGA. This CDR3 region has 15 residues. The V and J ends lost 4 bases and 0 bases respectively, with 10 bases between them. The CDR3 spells CASSSTPDSYNEQFF. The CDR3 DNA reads TGTGCCAGCAGCTCGACTCCCGACTCCTACAATGAGCAGTTCTTC.

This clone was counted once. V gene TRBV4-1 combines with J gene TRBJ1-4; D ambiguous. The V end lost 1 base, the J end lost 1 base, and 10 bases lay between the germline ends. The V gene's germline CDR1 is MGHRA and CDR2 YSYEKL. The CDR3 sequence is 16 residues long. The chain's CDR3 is CASSQAERRTNEKLFF. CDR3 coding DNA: TGCGCCAGCAGCCAAGCAGAACGGAGAACTAATGAAAAACTGTTTTTT.

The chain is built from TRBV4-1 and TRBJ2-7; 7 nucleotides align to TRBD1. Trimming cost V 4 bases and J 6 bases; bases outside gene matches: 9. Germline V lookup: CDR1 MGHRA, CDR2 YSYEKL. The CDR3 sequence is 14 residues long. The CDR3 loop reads CASSPFLQGPEQYF. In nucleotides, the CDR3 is TGCGCCAGCAGCCCCTTCTTACAGGGGCCCGAGCAGTACTTC.

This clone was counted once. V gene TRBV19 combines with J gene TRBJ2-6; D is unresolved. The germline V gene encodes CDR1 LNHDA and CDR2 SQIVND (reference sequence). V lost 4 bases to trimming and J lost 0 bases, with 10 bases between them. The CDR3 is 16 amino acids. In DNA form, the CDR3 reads TGTGCCAGTAGTACAGGTACCCTCTCTGGGGCCAACGTCCTGACTTTC. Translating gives CASSTGTLSGANVLTF. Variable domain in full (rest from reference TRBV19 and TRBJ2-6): DGGITQSPKYLFRKEGQNVTLSCEQNLNHDAMYWYRQDPGQGLRLIYYSQIVNDFQKGDIAEGYSVSREKKESFPLTVTSAQKNPTAFYLCASSTGTLSGANVLTFGAGSRLTVL.

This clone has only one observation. The CDR3 loop reads CASSYVGAFIYEQYF. CDR3 DNA: TGTGCCAGCAGTTACGTGGGGGCCTTCATCTACGAGCAGTACTTC. The chain combines TRBV6-6 with TRBJ2-7; possibly TRBD1 for D (6 bases). V was shortened by 2 bases and J by 3 bases, with 14 bases between the two germline ends. This CDR3 has 15 residues. Germline V gene lookup returns CDR1 MNHNY and CDR2 SVGAGI (reference sequence).

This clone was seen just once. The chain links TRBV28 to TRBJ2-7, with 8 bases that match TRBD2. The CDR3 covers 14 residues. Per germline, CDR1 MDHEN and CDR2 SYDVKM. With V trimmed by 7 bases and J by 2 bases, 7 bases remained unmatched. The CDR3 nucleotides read TGTGCCAGCAACGGGGGGGGCGGCACCTACGAGCAGTACTTC. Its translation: CASNGGGGTYEQYF.

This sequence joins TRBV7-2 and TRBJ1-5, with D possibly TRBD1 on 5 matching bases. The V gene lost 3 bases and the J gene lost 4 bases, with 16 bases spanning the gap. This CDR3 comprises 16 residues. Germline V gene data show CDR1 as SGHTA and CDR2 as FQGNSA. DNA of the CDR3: TGTGCCAGCAGCTTGAAGGGGATGTCTCCTAATCAGCCCCAGCATTTT. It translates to CASSLKGMSPNQPQHF.

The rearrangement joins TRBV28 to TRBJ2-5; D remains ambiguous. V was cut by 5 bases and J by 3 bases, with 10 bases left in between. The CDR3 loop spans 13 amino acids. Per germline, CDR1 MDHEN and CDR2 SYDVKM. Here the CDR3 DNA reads TGTGCCAGCAGTGTGTCCCGGGAAGAGACCCAGTACTTC. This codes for CASSVSREETQYF.

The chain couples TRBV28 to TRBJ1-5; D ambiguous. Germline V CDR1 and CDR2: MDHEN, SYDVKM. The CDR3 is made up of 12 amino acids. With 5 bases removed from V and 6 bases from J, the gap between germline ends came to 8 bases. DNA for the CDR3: TGTGCCAGCAGTCGGTCAGGTCAGCCCCAGCATTTT. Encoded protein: CASSRSGQPQHF. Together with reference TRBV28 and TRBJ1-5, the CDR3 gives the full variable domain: DVKVTQSSRYLVKRTGEKVFLECVQDMDHENMFWYRQDPGLGLRLIYFSYDVKMKEKGDIPEGYSVSREKKERFSLILESASTNQTSMYLCASSRSGQPQHFGDGTRLSIL.

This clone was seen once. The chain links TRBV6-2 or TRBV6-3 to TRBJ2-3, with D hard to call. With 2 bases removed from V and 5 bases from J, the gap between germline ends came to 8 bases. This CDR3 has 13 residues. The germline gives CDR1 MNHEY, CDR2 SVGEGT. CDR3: CASSYARRDTQYF. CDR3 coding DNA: TGTGCCAGCAGTTACGCGCGGCGAGATACGCAGTATTTT.

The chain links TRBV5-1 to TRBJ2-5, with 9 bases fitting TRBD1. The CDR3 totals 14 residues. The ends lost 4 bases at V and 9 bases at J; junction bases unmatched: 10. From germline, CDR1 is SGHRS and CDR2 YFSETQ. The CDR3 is CASSPPNDRGAQYF. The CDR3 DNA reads TGCGCCAGCAGCCCACCTAATGACAGGGGGGCCCAGTACTTC.

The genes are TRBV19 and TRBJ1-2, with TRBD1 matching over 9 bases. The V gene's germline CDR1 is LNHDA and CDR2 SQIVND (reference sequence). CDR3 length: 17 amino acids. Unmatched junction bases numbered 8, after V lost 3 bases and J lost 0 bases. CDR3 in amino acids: CASSIERGTGTNYGYTF. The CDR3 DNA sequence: TGTGCCAGTAGTATCGAGAGGGGGACAGGGACTAACTATGGCTACACCTTC. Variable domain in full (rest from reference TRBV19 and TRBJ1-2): DGGITQSPKYLFRKEGQNVTLSCEQNLNHDAMYWYRQDPGQGLRLIYYSQIVNDFQKGDIAEGYSVSREKKESFPLTVTSAQKNPTAFYLCASSIERGTGTNYGYTFGSGTRLTVV.

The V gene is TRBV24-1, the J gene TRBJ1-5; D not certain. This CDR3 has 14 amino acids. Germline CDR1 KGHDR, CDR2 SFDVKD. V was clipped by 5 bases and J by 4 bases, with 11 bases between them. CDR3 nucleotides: TGTGCCACCAGTGCGGCGGGATTGAATCAGCCCCAGCATTTT. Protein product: CATSAAGLNQPQHF.

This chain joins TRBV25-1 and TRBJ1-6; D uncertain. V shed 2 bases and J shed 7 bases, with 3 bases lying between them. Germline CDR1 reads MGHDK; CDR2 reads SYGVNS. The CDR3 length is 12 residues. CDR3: CASSEQNSPLHF. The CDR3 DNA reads TGTGCCAGCAGTGAACAGAATTCACCCCTCCACTTT.

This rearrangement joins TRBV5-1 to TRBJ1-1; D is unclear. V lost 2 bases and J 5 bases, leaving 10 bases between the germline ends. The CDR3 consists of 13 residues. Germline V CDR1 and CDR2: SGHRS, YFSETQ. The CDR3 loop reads CASSFAAGTEAFF. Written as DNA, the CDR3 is TGCGCCAGCAGCTTTGCGGCGGGAACTGAAGCTTTCTTT.